This TCR beta chain was sequenced during a study of technical replicates of blood from a handful of donors (dated by TCRdb to 2015 to 2018). Library prep was done by the immunoSEQ multiplex PCR assay. TCRdb holds this immuneACCESS table with in-frame rearrangements only. Some clones are missing; in checked studies, unresolved V genes explain under half, and the rest has no known cause. The sample table shows around 68,000 clones, and roughly nine tenths are seen once. The top ten clones comprise 0.35% to 0.4% of the sample. Relative to germline, V is 5 bases shorter and J is 3 bases shorter, with 16 bases between their ends. CDR1 and CDR2 were assigned from the germline V gene as SGHNT and YENEEA. Reading from cysteine to phenylalanine, the CDR3 counts 15 amino acids. The read is trimmed to its CDR3 DNA, 45 bases read in frame from base 1. In this sample, this clone turned up once. Its specific antigen is unknown. Base qualities are not provided; no much larger clone lies one nucleotide away.

The chain is assembled from TRBV11-3 and TRBJ1-1, and perhaps TRBD1 as D gene, on 6 matching bases. The sequencing sample was made of T cells isolated from PBMCs. This TCR came from a human donor in good health. Some clones in this sample may be carry-over from other donors' samples. At the DNA level, the sequence is TGTGCCAGCAGCCCCCGCACCAGGGGCCACACTGAAGCTTTCTTT. Its translation reads: CASSPRTRGHTEAFF.